This T cell receptor (beta chain) was retrieved from a study of OX40 agonist ivuxolimab in advanced cancers. This CDR3 contains 13 residues. V dropped 8 bases and J dropped 5; count of bases not matched to a gene: 8. The germline V gene has CDR1 MNHEY and CDR2 SMNVEV (reference sequence). TCRdb's copy holds only in-frame clones and misses some; the assay was immunoSEQ multiplex PCR. The data show 35,000 to 40,000 clones, 88% seen once. The clonotype was recovered from an adult with an advanced solid tumor such as melanoma, head and neck, liver or kidney cancer. This chain uses TRBV27 with TRBJ2-7; TRBD2 matches at 8 bases. The sample in question was CD4+ or CD8+ T cells sorted from blood, obtained in a trial of the OX40 agonist ivuxolimab. The CDR3 nucleotides read TGTGCCAGCCGCAGCGGGAGCGGCAACGAGCAGTACTTC. Amino acids: CASRSGSGNEQYF.